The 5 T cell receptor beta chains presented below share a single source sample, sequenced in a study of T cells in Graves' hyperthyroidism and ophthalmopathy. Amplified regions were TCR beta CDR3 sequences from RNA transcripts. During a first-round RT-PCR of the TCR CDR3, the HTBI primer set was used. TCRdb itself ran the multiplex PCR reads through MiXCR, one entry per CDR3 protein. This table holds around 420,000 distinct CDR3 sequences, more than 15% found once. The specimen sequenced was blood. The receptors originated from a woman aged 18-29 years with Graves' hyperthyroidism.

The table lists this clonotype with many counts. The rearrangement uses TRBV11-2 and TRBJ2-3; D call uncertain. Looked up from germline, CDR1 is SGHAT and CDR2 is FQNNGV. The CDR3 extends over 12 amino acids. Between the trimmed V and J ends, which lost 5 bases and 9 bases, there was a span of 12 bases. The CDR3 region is CASSPEMGTQYF. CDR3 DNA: TGTGCCAGCAGCCCCGAGATGGGCACGCAGTATTTT. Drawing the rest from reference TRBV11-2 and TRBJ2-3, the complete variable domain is EAGVAQSPRYKIIEKRQSVAFWCNPISGHATLYWYQQILGQGPKLLIQFQNNGVVDDSQLPKDRFSAERLKGVDSTLKIQPAKLEDSAVYLCASSPEMGTQYFGPGTRLTVL.

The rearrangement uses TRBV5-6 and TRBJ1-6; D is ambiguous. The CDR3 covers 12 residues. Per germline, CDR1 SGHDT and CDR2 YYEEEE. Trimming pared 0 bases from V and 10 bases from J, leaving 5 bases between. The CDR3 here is CASSLGMSPLHF. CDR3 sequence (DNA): TGTGCCAGCAGCTTGGGTATGTCACCCCTCCACTTT. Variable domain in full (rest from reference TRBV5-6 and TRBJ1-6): DAGVTQSPTHLIKTRGQQVTLRCSPKSGHDTVSWYQQALGQGPQFIFQYYEEEERQRGNFPDRFSGHQFPNYSSELNVNALLLGDSALYLCASSLGMSPLHFGNGTRLTVT.

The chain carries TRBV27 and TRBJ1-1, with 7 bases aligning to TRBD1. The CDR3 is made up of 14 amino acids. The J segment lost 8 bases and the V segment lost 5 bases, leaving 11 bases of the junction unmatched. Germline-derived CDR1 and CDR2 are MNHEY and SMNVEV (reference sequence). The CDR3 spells CASSEGRQGREAFF. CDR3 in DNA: TGTGCCAGCAGTGAAGGCCGACAGGGAAGAGAAGCTTTCTTT.

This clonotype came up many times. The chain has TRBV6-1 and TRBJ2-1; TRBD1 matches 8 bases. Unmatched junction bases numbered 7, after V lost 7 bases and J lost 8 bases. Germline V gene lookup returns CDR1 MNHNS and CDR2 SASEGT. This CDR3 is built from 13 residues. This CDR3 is CASKARGLDEQFF. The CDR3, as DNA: TGTGCCAGCAAAGCCAGGGGGCTAGATGAGCAGTTCTTC.

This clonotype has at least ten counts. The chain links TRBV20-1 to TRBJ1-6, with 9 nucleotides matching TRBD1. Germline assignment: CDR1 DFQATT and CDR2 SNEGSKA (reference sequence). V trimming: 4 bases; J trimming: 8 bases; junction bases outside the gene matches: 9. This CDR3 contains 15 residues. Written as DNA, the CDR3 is TGCAGTGCTACACAGGGGGCGGGCAGGTATTCACCCCTCCACTTT. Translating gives CSATQGAGRYSPLHF.